The subject of this entry is one T cell receptor beta chain. The target of this receptor is not known. There are no base qualities to consult, and no much larger clone falls within one base. Using the deep immunoSEQ assay, multiplex PCR amplified TCR CDR3 regions from genomic DNA. Genomic DNA extracted from each cell subset was distributed evenly over all wells of several immunoSEQ 96-well plates, and each plate served as one replicate. For sorted subsets, around 200 ng genomic DNA, equal to some 28,000 T cell genomes, was loaded into each replicate PCR. Purified libraries were quantified with a Qubit 3.0 fluorometer, sized on a Bioanalyzer 2100, and re-quantified with the KAPA Library Quantification kit. A separate single-read 150-cycle Illumina NextSeq 550 flow cell was used to sequence each immunoSEQ 96-well plate. The original methods were these. The immunoSEQ output contained only junctional sequences without quality scores, so filtering could not match that applied to full-length reads. Sequences were annotated with PyIR, a Python wrapper for IgBLAST v1.9, and V/J genes and CDR3 were assigned using IMGT germline references. Reads were filtered out if the reads had weak V/J assignments (E-value above 1e-6), no CDR3, stop codons, out-of-frame junctions, or ambiguous translated residues. V3J clonotypes were defined as sequences sharing an identical inferred V gene, J gene, and CDR3 amino acid sequence. To compute the percentage overlap between repertoires, the number of shared unique clonotypes was divided by the size of the smaller repertoire. Repertoire richness was assessed with RTK rarefaction, the Chao1 estimator, and Recon v2.1 estimates of unobserved clonotypes. For all TCRbeta clonotypes obtained by the gDNA method from a few donors, generation probabilities were computed with OLGA. TCRdb carries this immuneACCESS record with in-frame sequences only. Its versions omit some clonotypes, under half of them owing to an unresolved V gene in the studies checked, with the rest unexplained. D and trimming come from the DNA, and the V and J calls and clone size come from that table. This sample has approximately 2,200,000 clones in its table, and about 92% of those were observed once. The ten largest make up 1.5% to 2% of the sample.

The data belong to a study of shared clonotypes between healthy human individuals (TCRdb year 2020). In terms of the full investigation: The cohort included three men and a couple of women between 18 and 49 years of age. Blood TCR repertoires of a handful of healthy adults were deeply sequenced to estimate repertoire size and the extent of clonotype sharing between individuals. To increase sequencing depth and limit assay-specific biases, TCR repertoire library preparation and sequencing were carried out by different laboratories using diverse techniques. For each donor, three plates each were used for CD4 naive and CD4 memory, two plates were used for CD8 naive, and one plate was used for CD8 memory. Between about 0.94 and 10 billion PBMCs per donor were obtained by leukapheresis. The research as a whole found: Incomplete sequencing was indicated by rarefaction of sorted-subset datasets, despite the large sequencing depth. When a handful of donors were compared, the shared fraction of clonotypes was roughly 4.8% for naive CD4, over 3% for naive CD8, more than 2% for memory CD4, and 0.4% for memory CD8. Sampling was restricted to blood, and TCR repertoires in tissues likely differ from the TCR repertoires found in blood. Because the study included only a small number of donors, the genetic and exposure-history diversity represented was limited. Pairwise subsampling indicated that sequencing depth was expected to affect the degree of clonotype sharing among donors. Larger estimated clonotype richness was generally found for naive subsets than for memory subsets. Clonotypes shared by all four sorted-subset donors showed higher generation probabilities than non-shared clonotypes.

From a lookup of the germline V gene, CDR1 and CDR2 are SNHLY and FYNNEI. The CDR3 sequence holds 14 residues, the cysteine and phenylalanine included. Only the CDR3 DNA stays, 42 bases, in frame from base 1. For the CD8 naive samples, CD45RO-negative cells were positively selected for CCR7, yielding a CD45RA+CCR7+ population from which TemRA cells were excluded. The donors were healthy, HIV-negative adults with no recently reported acute infections or vaccinations. Every donor was a Caucasian adult residing in Nashville, Tennessee, USA. After blood collection by leukapheresis, PBMCs were isolated using Ficoll-Histopaque density gradient centrifugation and then cryopreserved in the vapor phase of liquid nitrogen. Analytical flow cytometry was used to check the purity and quantity of every magnetically sorted T cell population. Genomic DNA was isolated from each sorted fraction and quantified by UV absorbance on a Nanodrop 2000c.

The chain is encoded by TRBV2 joined to TRBJ1-5; tentative D gene TRBD1, with 6 bases matching. This receptor was obtained from a man aged 18-30 years in good health. Some clones in this sample may be carry-over from other donors' samples. Sample: naive CD8+ T cells from PBMCs. What this sample's cell subset or site label stands for: CD45RA+CCR7+. The CDR3 region has the sequence CASKGWGAHQPQHF. The DNA is TGTGCGTCCAAGGGATGGGGGGCCCATCAGCCCCAGCATTTT.